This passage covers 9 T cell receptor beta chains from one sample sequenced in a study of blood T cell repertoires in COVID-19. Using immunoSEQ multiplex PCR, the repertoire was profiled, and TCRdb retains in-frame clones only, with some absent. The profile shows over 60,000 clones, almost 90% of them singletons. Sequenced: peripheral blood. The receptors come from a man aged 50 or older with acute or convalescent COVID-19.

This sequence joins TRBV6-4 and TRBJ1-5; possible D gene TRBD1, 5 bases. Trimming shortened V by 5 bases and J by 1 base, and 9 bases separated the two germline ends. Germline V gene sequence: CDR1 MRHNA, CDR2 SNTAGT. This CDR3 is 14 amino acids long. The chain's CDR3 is CASSRKGSNQPQHF. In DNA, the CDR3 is TGTGCCAGCAGTAGGAAGGGGAGCAATCAGCCCCAGCATTTT.

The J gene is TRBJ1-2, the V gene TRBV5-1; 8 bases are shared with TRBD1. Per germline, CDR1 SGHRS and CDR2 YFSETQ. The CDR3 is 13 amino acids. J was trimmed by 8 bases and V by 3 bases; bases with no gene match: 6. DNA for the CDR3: TGCGCCAGCAGCTACGGACAGGGACGAGGCTACACCTTC. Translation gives CASSYGQGRGYTF.

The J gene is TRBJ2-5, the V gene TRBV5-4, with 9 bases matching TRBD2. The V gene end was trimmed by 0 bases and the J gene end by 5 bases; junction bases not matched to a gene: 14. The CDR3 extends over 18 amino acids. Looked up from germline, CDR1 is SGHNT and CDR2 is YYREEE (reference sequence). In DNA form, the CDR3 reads TGTGCCAGCAGCTTGGGTTCTCGGAGCGGGAGGACCCGGGAGACCCAGTACTTC. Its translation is CASSLGSRSGRTRETQYF.

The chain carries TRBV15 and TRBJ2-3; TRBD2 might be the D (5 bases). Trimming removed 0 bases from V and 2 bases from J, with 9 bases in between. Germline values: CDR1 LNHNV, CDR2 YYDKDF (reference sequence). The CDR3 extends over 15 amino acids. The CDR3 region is CATSRDKGVTDTQYF. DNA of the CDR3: TGTGCCACCAGCAGAGATAAGGGAGTCACAGATACGCAGTATTTT.

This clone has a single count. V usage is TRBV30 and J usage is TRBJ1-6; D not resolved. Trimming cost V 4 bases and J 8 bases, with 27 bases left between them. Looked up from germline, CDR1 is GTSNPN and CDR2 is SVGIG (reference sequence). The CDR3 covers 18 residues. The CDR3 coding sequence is TGTGCCTGGAACGAGGGCAGGACCCAGCCGATTTGGGATTCACCCCTCCACTTT. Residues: CAWNEGRTQPIWDSPLHF.

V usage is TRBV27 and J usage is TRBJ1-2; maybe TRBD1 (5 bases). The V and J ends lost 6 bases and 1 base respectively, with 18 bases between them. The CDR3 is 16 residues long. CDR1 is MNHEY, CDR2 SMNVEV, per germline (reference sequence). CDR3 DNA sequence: TGTGCCAGCAGCCACCTGGGGGGGTGGGGTAACTATGGCTACACCTTC. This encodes CASSHLGGWGNYGYTF.

CDR3 sequence reads: CASSHYTGYEQYF. In DNA, the CDR3 is TGTGCCAGCAGCCATTACACGGGTTACGAGCAGTACTTC. This sequence joins TRBV11-2 and TRBJ2-7; the D is unclear. Trimming shortened V by 5 bases and J by 4 bases, and 12 bases separated the two germline ends. Germline lookup yields CDR1 SGHAT and CDR2 FQNNGV. The CDR3 runs 13 residues.

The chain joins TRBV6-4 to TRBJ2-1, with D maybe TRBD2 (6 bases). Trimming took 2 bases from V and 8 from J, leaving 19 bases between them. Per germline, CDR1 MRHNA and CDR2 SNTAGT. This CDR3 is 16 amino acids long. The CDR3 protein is CASSDALNGGRHEQFF. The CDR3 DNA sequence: TGTGCCAGCAGTGACGCTTTGAATGGAGGGAGACATGAGCAGTTCTTC.

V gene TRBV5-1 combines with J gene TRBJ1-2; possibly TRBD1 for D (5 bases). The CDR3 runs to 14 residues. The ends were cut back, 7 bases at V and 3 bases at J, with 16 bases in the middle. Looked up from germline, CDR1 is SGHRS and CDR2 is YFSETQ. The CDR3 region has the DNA TGCGCCAGCGGGATCCCGGGGGTGGACTATGGCTACACCTTC. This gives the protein CASGIPGVDYGYTF.